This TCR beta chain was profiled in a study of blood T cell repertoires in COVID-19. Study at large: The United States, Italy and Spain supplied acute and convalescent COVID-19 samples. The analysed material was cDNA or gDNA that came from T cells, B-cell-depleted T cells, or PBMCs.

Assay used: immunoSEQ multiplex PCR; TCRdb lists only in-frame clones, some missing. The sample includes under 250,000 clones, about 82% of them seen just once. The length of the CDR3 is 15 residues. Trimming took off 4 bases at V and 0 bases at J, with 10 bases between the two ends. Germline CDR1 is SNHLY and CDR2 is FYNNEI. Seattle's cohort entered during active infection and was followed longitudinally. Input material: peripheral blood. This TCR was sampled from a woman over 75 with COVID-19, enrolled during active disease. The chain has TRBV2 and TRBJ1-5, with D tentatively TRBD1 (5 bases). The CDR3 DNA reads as TGTGCCAGCAGTGTTGGACACTATAGCAATCAGCCCCAGCATTTT. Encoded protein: CASSVGHYSNQPQHF.